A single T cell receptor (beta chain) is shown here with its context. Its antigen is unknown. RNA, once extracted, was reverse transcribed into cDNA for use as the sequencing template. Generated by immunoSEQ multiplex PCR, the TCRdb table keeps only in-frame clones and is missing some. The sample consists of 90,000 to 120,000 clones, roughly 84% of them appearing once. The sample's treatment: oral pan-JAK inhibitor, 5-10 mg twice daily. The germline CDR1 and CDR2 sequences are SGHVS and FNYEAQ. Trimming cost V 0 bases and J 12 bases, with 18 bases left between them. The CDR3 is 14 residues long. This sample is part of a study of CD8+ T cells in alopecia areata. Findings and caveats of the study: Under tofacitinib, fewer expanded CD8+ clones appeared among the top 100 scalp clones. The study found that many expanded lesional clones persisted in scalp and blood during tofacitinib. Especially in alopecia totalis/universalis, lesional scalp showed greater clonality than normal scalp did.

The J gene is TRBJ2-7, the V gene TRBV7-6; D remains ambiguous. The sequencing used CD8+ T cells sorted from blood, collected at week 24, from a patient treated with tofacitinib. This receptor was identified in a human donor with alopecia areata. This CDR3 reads CASSLAGPSYPWYF. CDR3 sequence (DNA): TGTGCCAGCAGCTTAGCTGGACCGAGTTACCCGTGGTACTTC.